This T cell receptor beta chain was identified during a study of cytomegalovirus exposure and HLA in healthy donors. This clone was observed a single time. This PCR relied on a set of 60 Vbeta primers and 13 Jbeta primers. Only in-frame clones appear in the TCRdb table, and some are missing; sequencing was by immunoSEQ multiplex PCR. The sample includes some 150,000 clones, roughly 80% seen only once; the top ten take 4% to 5.5%. CDR1 is MNHEY, CDR2 SMNVEV, per germline (reference sequence). J was trimmed by 0 bases and V by 5 bases; bases with no gene match: 6. This CDR3 spans 17 amino acids. The material sequenced was PBMCs. This sequence joins TRBV27 and TRBJ1-6, with TRBD1 matching 8 bases. The receptor was isolated from a man between 25 and 39 years old in good health and CMV-seronegative. CDR3 protein: CASSPRTGSSYNSPLHF. The CDR3 DNA sequence: TGTGCCAGCAGTCCCCGGACAGGGAGCTCCTATAATTCACCCCTCCACTTT.